The T cell receptor beta chain described here comes from a study of technical replicates of blood from a few donors. Produced via immunoSEQ multiplex PCR; TCRdb's table is partial and in-frame only. The sample has approximately 6,900 clones, 95% to 97% seen once. The germline CDR1 and CDR2 sequences are MRHNA and SNTAGT. The CDR3 is made up of 15 amino acids. Deletions cut 0 bases from V and 2 bases from J, with 8 bases between. The chain links TRBV6-4 to TRBJ1-5; D is perhaps TRBD1 (5 bases). This sequence was found in a human donor in good health. Sample: PBMCs. CDR3 sequence reads: CASSDSNRRNQPQHF. The CDR3 coding sequence is TGTGCCAGCAGTGACTCGAACAGGCGCAATCAGCCCCAGCATTTT.